The sample holds one count of the clone carrying this T cell receptor beta chain. The CDR3 has 15 residues. Germline V lookup: CDR1 MNHNS, CDR2 SASEGT. V lost 3 bases and J 7 bases, leaving 16 bases between the germline ends. How the authors handled the data: Nucleated cell number was recorded as an estimate derived from reference gene primer amplification. The protocol was immunoSEQ multiplex PCR, while the TCRdb copy is restricted to in-frame clones and leaves out a portion. The DNA gave D and trimming, while V, J and clone size come from that table. This repertoire shows 150,000 or so clones, roughly four fifths found once; its top ten account for about 12%. Enrollees, roughly 18 to 95 years old, lived in roughly 24 US areas. Participants were placed into cohorts based on the clinical history they reported. The sample belongs to a study of blood T cell repertoires in COVID-19. Overall study: From T cells, B-cell-depleted T cells, or PBMCs came the material, which was cDNA or gDNA.

V usage is TRBV6-1 and J usage is TRBJ1-5, with D perhaps matching TRBD1 (6 bases). The sequenced material came from PBMCs or T cells enriched from blood (not recorded which). The receptor's source is a man aged 45-65 years who had recovered from COVID-19. CDR3 in DNA: TGTGCCAGCAGTGAGGTAGGGGGGGCGCACCAGCCCCAGCATTTT. Translated, it gives CASSEVGGAHQPQHF.